A selection of T cell receptor beta chains follows, all from one sample in a study of cytomegalovirus exposure and HLA in healthy donors. The method was immunoSEQ multiplex PCR; TCRdb's version includes in-frame clones alone and lacks a portion of them. The sample shows 70,000 to 100,000 clones, and 3.8% sits with its ten largest clones. What was sequenced was PBMCs. Receptor source: a man in his late teens or twenties in good health and CMV-seropositive. Each CDR3 is given with its conserved first and last residue. D genes are given only for firm matches.

D: .; J: TRBJ2-7; V: TRBV28; CDR3: CASSLPGFANEQYF; DNA: TGTGCCAGCAGTTTACCAGGGTTTGCGAACGAGCAGTACTTC
D: TRBD1; J: TRBJ1-3; V: TRBV28; CDR3: CASSLWGTDSGNTIYF; DNA: TGTGCCAGCAGTTTATGGGGGACAGACTCTGGAAACACCATATATTTT
D: .; J: TRBJ1-2; V: TRBV5-1; CDR3: CASSPSGLRSDGYTF; DNA: TGCGCCAGCAGCCCTTCCGGCCTCAGGTCCGATGGCTACACCTTC
D: TRBD1; J: TRBJ1-2; V: TRBV28; CDR3: CASTRDREDYGYTF; DNA: TGTGCCAGCACCCGAGACAGGGAGGACTATGGCTACACCTTC
D: TRBD1; J: TRBJ1-2; V: TRBV4-2; CDR3: CASSQASAGGNYGYTF; DNA: TGTGCCAGCAGCCAAGCTTCGGCAGGGGGAAACTATGGCTACACCTTC
D: TRBD1; J: TRBJ1-2; V: TRBV5-6; CDR3: CASSDAGQRGYTF; DNA: TGTGCCAGCAGCGACGCGGGACAGCGTGGCTACACCTTC
D: .; J: TRBJ1-5; V: TRBV28; CDR3: CASSFNSNQPQHF; DNA: TGTGCCAGCAGTTTTAATAGCAATCAGCCCCAGCATTTT
D: TRBD1; J: TRBJ2-4; V: TRBV28; CDR3: CASSFVGQPDLAKNIQYF; DNA: TGTGCCAGCAGTTTCGTGGGACAGCCAGACCTAGCCAAAAACATTCAGTACTTC
D: .; J: TRBJ1-4; V: TRBV6-1; CDR3: CASSEPLDSFNEKLFF; DNA: TGTGCCAGCAGTGAACCTCTCGACAGCTTTAATGAAAAACTGTTTTTT
D: TRBD1; J: TRBJ2-7; V: TRBV6-1; CDR3: CASSEGQGSEQYF; DNA: TGTGCCAGCAGTGAAGGACAGGGGAGCGAGCAGTACTTC
D: TRBD2; J: TRBJ2-3; V: TRBV28; CDR3: CASSLGLGREWIKSLKERDTQYF; DNA: TGTGCCAGCAGTTTGGGACTAGGAAGAGAGTGGATAAAGTCCTTAAAAGAGAGAGATACGCAGTATTTT
D: TRBD2; J: TRBJ2-7; V: TRBV2; CDR3: CASNPGLAGGYEQYF; DNA: TGTGCCAGCAACCCCGGACTAGCGGGAGGCTACGAGCAGTACTTC
D: TRBD1; J: TRBJ2-5; V: TRBV27; CDR3: CASGEQGASMETQYF; DNA: TGTGCCAGCGGGGAACAGGGGGCTTCGATGGAGACCCAGTACTTC
D: .; J: TRBJ2-7; V: TRBV9; CDR3: CASSDTGPHEQYF; DNA: TGTGCCAGCAGCGACACAGGGCCCCACGAGCAGTACTTC
D: TRBD2; J: TRBJ2-5; V: TRBV9; CDR3: CASSGSGRETQYF; DNA: TGTGCCAGCAGCGGTAGCGGGAGAGAGACCCAGTACTTC
D: .; J: TRBJ1-4; V: TRBV11-2; CDR3: CASSLISGGEKLFF; DNA: TGTGCCAGCAGCTTAATATCCGGCGGTGAAAAACTGTTTTTT
D: TRBD2; J: TRBJ2-5; V: TRBV6-1; CDR3: CASSERRLAGYQETQYF; DNA: TGTGCCAGCAGTGAACGACGACTAGCGGGGTACCAAGAGACCCAGTACTTC
D: .; J: TRBJ2-7; V: TRBV27; CDR3: CASSWGGDYEQYF; DNA: TGTGCCAGCAGTTGGGGAGGAGACTACGAGCAGTACTTC
D: TRBD1; J: TRBJ1-2; V: TRBV5-5; CDR3: CASSPDRAYGYTF; DNA: TGTGCCAGCAGCCCGGACAGGGCTTATGGCTACACCTTC
D: .; J: TRBJ1-3; V: TRBV19; CDR3: CASRPQGSGNTIYF; DNA: TGTGCCAGTAGGCCCCAGGGATCTGGAAACACCATATATTTT
D: .; J: TRBJ2-3; V: TRBV6-1; CDR3: CASKSGGPTDTQYF; DNA: TGTGCCAGCAAGTCCGGGGGGCCCACAGATACGCAGTATTTT
D: TRBD1; J: TRBJ1-2; V: TRBV7-6; CDR3: CASSPTRGLGYGYTF; DNA: TGTGCCAGCAGCCCAACCAGGGGGCTAGGCTATGGCTACACCTTC
D: .; J: TRBJ1-1; V: TRBV6-1; CDR3: CASSERAGDTEAFF; DNA: TGTGCCAGCAGTGAAAGGGCGGGGGACACTGAAGCTTTCTTT
D: TRBD1; J: TRBJ2-7; V: TRBV10-1; CDR3: CASSRTGGEQYF; DNA: TGCGCCAGCAGCCGGACAGGGGGCGAGCAGTACTTC
D: .; J: TRBJ1-5; V: TRBV19; CDR3: CASRRAGGNQPQHF; DNA: TGTGCCAGTAGGAGGGCCGGGGGCAATCAGCCCCAGCATTTT
D: TRBD2; J: TRBJ2-3; V: TRBV12-5; CDR3: CASGLVRGSGSLTDTQYF; DNA: TGTGCTAGTGGTTTGGTACGTGGTAGCGGGAGTTTAACAGATACGCAGTATTTT
D: .; J: TRBJ2-2; V: TRBV13; CDR3: CASSASGVNTGELFF; DNA: TGTGCCAGCAGCGCTTCAGGGGTCAACACCGGGGAGCTGTTTTTT
D: TRBD2; J: TRBJ2-5; V: TRBV30; CDR3: CAWSAQSTSGGALQETQYF; DNA: TGTGCCTGGAGTGCCCAATCGACTAGCGGGGGGGCCCTCCAAGAGACCCAGTACTTC
D: TRBD1; J: TRBJ2-1; V: TRBV2; CDR3: CASSVGTGVREQFF; DNA: TGTGCCAGCAGTGTAGGGACAGGGGTACGGGAGCAGTTCTTC
D: .; J: TRBJ2-3; V: TRBV30; CDR3: CAWSVGGLLAQYF; DNA: TGTGCCTGGAGTGTAGGAGGACTACTGGCGCAGTATTTT
D: .; J: TRBJ1-1; V: TRBV11-2; CDR3: CASSLETPTEAFF; DNA: TGTGCCAGCAGCTTAGAAACTCCAACTGAAGCTTTCTTT
D: TRBD1; J: TRBJ2-7; V: TRBV28; CDR3: CASTSPGQVGYEQYF; DNA: TGTGCCAGCACCAGTCCCGGACAGGTCGGATACGAGCAGTACTTC
D: .; J: TRBJ1-4; V: TRBV28; CDR3: CASSPAFDNEKLFF; DNA: TGTGCCAGCAGTCCCGCGTTCGATAATGAAAAACTGTTTTTT
D: TRBD2; J: TRBJ2-2; V: TRBV10-3; CDR3: CAISGGDNTGELFF; DNA: TGTGCCATCAGCGGGGGGGATAACACCGGGGAGCTGTTTTTT
D: .; J: TRBJ1-4; V: TRBV6-4; CDR3: CASSRQRGAGEKLFF; DNA: TGTGCCAGCAGCAGACAGCGGGGCGCGGGGGAAAAACTGTTTTTT
D: .; J: TRBJ2-1; V: TRBV6-4; CDR3: CASSSPDIANEQFF; DNA: TGTGCCAGCAGTTCCCCGGACATCGCAAATGAGCAGTTCTTC
D: TRBD1; J: TRBJ1-1; V: TRBV16; CDR3: CASSALGTVEAFF; DNA: TGTGCCAGCAGCGCCTTAGGGACAGTAGAAGCTTTCTTT
D: TRBD1; J: TRBJ1-3; V: TRBV27; CDR3: CASSKTGGFGNTIYF; DNA: TGTGCCAGCAGTAAGACAGGGGGTTTTGGAAACACCATATATTTT
D: .; J: TRBJ1-2; V: TRBV28; CDR3: CASSAYQTAGGYTF; DNA: TGTGCCAGCAGTGCCTACCAGACAGCGGGTGGCTACACCTTC
D: TRBD2; J: TRBJ2-4; V: TRBV4-1; CDR3: CASSPGGAKNIQYF; DNA: TGCGCCAGCAGCCCGGGGGGGGCCAAAAACATTCAGTACTTC
D: .; J: TRBJ1-5; V: TRBV27; CDR3: CASSSDSNSNQPQHF; DNA: TGTGCCAGCAGCTCGGACAGTAATAGCAATCAGCCCCAGCATTTT
D: TRBD2; J: TRBJ2-1; V: TRBV19; CDR3: CASSGGLAGNNEQFF; DNA: TGTGCCAGTAGTGGGGGACTAGCGGGGAACAATGAGCAGTTCTTC
D: TRBD1; J: TRBJ1-1; V: TRBV15; CDR3: CATSSRDRGQEEAFF; DNA: TGTGCCACCAGCAGCCGGGACAGGGGGCAGGAGGAAGCTTTCTTT
D: TRBD1; J: TRBJ2-7; V: TRBV7-2; CDR3: CASSLSRPGRGLRYEQYF; DNA: TGTGCCAGCAGCTTAAGCAGGCCCGGCAGGGGGCTTCGGTACGAGCAGTACTTC